The 25 T cell receptor beta chains below all came from one sample that was sequenced in a study of blood T cell repertoires in COVID-19. TCRdb's table, derived via immunoSEQ multiplex PCR, lists solely in-frame clones and lacks some. The profile shows 250,000 or so clones, 83% of them singletons. Sequencing used PBMCs or T cells enriched from blood (not recorded which). The source of these receptors is a woman between 40 and 55 years old who had been exposed to COVID-19.

The chain carries TRBV18 and TRBJ2-3, with D perhaps TRBD2 (6 bases). The germline V and J ends were trimmed by 6 bases and 4 bases, with 17 bases remaining between them. The CDR3 spans 15 residues. CDR1 KGHSH and CDR2 LQKENI come from the germline V gene. CDR3 coding DNA: TGTGCCAGCTCCTCGGACGGGGGTCGAGCAGATACGCAGTATTTT. It codes for CASSSDGGRADTQYF.

The V gene is TRBV20-1, the J gene TRBJ1-5, with TRBD1 matching over 8 bases. This CDR3 region has 14 residues. CDR1 is DFQATT, CDR2 SNEGSKA, per germline (reference sequence). V lost 3 bases, J lost 10 bases, and 11 bases stayed unmatched. The CDR3 coding sequence is TGCAGTGCTAGTCCCCGGGCAGGGGGCTTACCCCAGCATTTT. This sequence encodes CSASPRAGGLPQHF.

V is TRBV9 and J is TRBJ2-5; 8 bases map to TRBD1. The trim removed 4 bases at V and 4 bases at J, leaving 9 bases unmatched. This CDR3 contains 15 residues. Germline V gene data show CDR1 as SGDLS and CDR2 as YYNGEE. CDR3 in DNA: TGTGCCAGCAGCCCAAGAGGACAGGGCGGAGAGACCCAGTACTTC. It yields the protein CASSPRGQGGETQYF.

The chain uses TRBV7-9 and TRBJ1-1; the D gene is possibly TRBD1 (6 bases). The CDR3 has 14 residues. Per germline, CDR1 SEHNR and CDR2 FQNEAQ (reference sequence). V shed 5 bases and J shed 8 bases, with 18 bases lying between them. CDR3 loop: CASSPGRGPGEAFF. The CDR3 DNA reads TGTGCCAGCAGCCCCGGCAGGGGTCCAGGAGAAGCTTTCTTT. Using reference TRBV7-9 and TRBJ1-1 for the parts outside the CDR3, the full variable domain is DTGVSQNPRHKITKRGQNVTFRCDPISEHNRLYWYRQTLGQGPEFLTYFQNEAQLEKSRLLSDRFSAERPKGSFSTLEIQRTEQGDSAMYLCASSPGRGPGEAFFGQGTRLTVV.

This sequence joins TRBV6-2 or TRBV6-3 and TRBJ1-2; D gene uncertain. From germline, CDR1 is MNHEY and CDR2 SVGEGT. The CDR3 runs 13 residues. Trimming cost V 2 bases and J 8 bases, with 12 bases left between them. Written as DNA, the CDR3 is TGTGCCAGCAGTTACAGTAGTTCGGAGGGCTACACCTTC. This gives the protein CASSYSSSEGYTF.

The genes are TRBV2 and TRBJ1-6; 9 bases agree with TRBD1. Trimming took 4 bases from V and 9 from J; bases not matched to a gene: 4. This CDR3 comprises 14 residues. CDR1 is SNHLY, CDR2 FYNNEI, per germline. The CDR3 region is CASSGTGEGSPLHF. CDR3 sequence (DNA): TGTGCCAGCAGTGGGACAGGGGAGGGTTCACCCCTCCACTTT.

The chain couples TRBV7-3 to TRBJ1-6, with 7 bases lining up with TRBD1. Trimming took 0 bases from V and 7 from J; bases not matched to a gene: 6. This CDR3 contains 16 residues. Germline V CDR1 and CDR2: SGHTA, FQGTGA. CDR3 loop: CASSLTGAGGNSPLHF. In DNA, the CDR3 is TGTGCCAGCAGCTTAACCGGGGCAGGGGGGAATTCACCCCTCCACTTT. Drawing the rest from reference TRBV7-3 and TRBJ1-6, the complete variable domain is GAGVSQTPSNKVTEKGKYVELRCDPISGHTALYWYRQSLGQGPEFLIYFQGTGAADDSGLPNDRFFAVRPEGSVSTLKIQRTERGDSAVYLCASSLTGAGGNSPLHFGNGTRLTVT.

V usage is TRBV10-1 and J usage is TRBJ2-7; 9 bases match TRBD1. With 6 bases clipped from V and 9 bases from J, the junction kept 9 bases outside the gene matches. CDR1 is WNHNN and CDR2 is SYGVQD in the germline V gene (reference sequence). CDR3 size: 13 residues. This chain's CDR3 is CASRGGQGNVQYF. The CDR3 DNA reads as TGCGCCAGCAGGGGGGGACAGGGAAACGTGCAGTACTTC.

The chain combines TRBV27 with TRBJ1-3, with D unresolved. The CDR3 loop spans 15 amino acids. V was pared by 6 bases and J by 1 base, with 13 bases between. Germline lookup yields CDR1 MNHEY and CDR2 SMNVEV (reference sequence). CDR3 bases: TGTGCCAGCAGCCCCCTCGGGGTGTCTGGAAACACCATATATTTT. It specifies CASSPLGVSGNTIYF.

Concerning this clone: One end of the junction varies from germline; a read error may be responsible. V usage is TRBV6-1 and J usage is TRBJ2-1; 10 bases agree with TRBD2. CDR3 size: 14 residues. The germline gives CDR1 MNHNS, CDR2 SASEGT. This CDR3 is CASSEAPSGGAWVF. The DNA of the CDR3 is TGTGCCAGCAGTGAAGCGCCCAGCGGGGGGGCCTGGGTCTTC.

This sequence joins TRBV27 and TRBJ1-1, with TRBD1 matching 7 bases. Germline loops: CDR1 MNHEY, CDR2 SMNVEV (reference sequence). Losses at the gene ends were 4 bases for V and 4 bases for J; bases not matched to a gene: 6. The CDR3 sequence is 14 residues long. CDR3 loop: CASSSRGEGTEAFF. In DNA form, the CDR3 reads TGTGCCAGCAGTTCCAGGGGGGAAGGCACTGAAGCTTTCTTT.

This clone occurred once. The chain recombines TRBV3-1 (or the pseudogene TRBV3-2) with TRBJ1-2, with TRBD1 matching over 10 bases. The trim removed 3 bases at V and 4 bases at J, leaving 5 bases unmatched. Germline V gene lookup returns CDR1 LGHDT and CDR2 YNNKEL (reference sequence). The CDR3 is 15 amino acids. CDR3 loop: CASSQGDRGIYGYTF. The CDR3 bases are TGTGCCAGCAGCCAGGGGGACAGGGGCATCTATGGCTACACCTTC.

This chain links TRBV4-3 with TRBJ1-5, with D possibly being TRBD1 (6 bases). This CDR3 is built from 15 residues. V lost 0 bases and J 7 bases, leaving 13 bases between the germline ends. From germline, CDR1 is LGHNA and CDR2 YSLEER. CDR3 region: CASSQEVGARQPQHF. CDR3 bases: TGCGCCAGCAGCCAAGAAGTGGGGGCCAGGCAGCCCCAGCATTTT.

The chain combines TRBV12-3 or TRBV12-4 with TRBJ1-1; D is possibly TRBD1 (5 bases). The V gene lost 3 bases and the J gene lost 4 bases, with 9 bases spanning the gap. This CDR3 comprises 13 residues. CDR3 in amino acids: CASSLVGATEAFF. For the CDR3, the DNA is TGTGCCAGCAGTTTGGTAGGGGCCACTGAAGCTTTCTTT.

V and J are TRBV20-1 and TRBJ1-2; D remains ambiguous. This CDR3 is built from 11 residues. Trimming took 4 bases from V and 5 from J, leaving 8 bases between them. Looked up from germline, CDR1 is DFQATT and CDR2 is SNEGSKA (reference sequence). The CDR3 loop is CSAIQQYGYTF. Here the CDR3 DNA reads TGCAGTGCTATACAGCAATATGGCTACACCTTC.

The V gene is TRBV6-5, the J gene TRBJ1-2; 9 bases are shared with TRBD1. V shed 4 bases and J 2 bases; nucleotides not matched to a gene: 5. The germline V gene has CDR1 MNHEY and CDR2 SVGAGI. The CDR3 is 15 amino acids. The CDR3 protein is CASSLSGTGNYGYTF. Written as DNA, the CDR3 is TGTGCCAGCAGTTTATCCGGGACAGGGAACTATGGCTACACCTTC.

The chain combines TRBV4-3 with TRBJ2-1; 11 nucleotides line up with TRBD2. Germline V gives CDR1 LGHNA, CDR2 YSLEER. Germline trimming cut 1 base from V and 2 bases from J; bases unmatched to any gene: 10. The CDR3 extends over 19 amino acids. The CDR3, as DNA: TGCGCCAGCAGCCAAGTCTTACTAGCGGGGGCGTTTACCTACAATGAGCAGTTCTTC. The encoded protein is CASSQVLLAGAFTYNEQFF.

This rearrangement joins TRBV6-2 or TRBV6-3 to TRBJ2-7, with a weak D call TRBD2 (6 bases). The germline CDR1 and CDR2 sequences are MNHEY and SVGEGT. Deletions cut 2 bases from V and 2 bases from J, with 10 bases between. The CDR3 totals 14 residues. This CDR3 reads CASSYRPGAYEQYF. Written as DNA, the CDR3 is TGTGCCAGCAGTTACCGGCCGGGAGCCTACGAGCAGTACTTC.

The chain couples TRBV6-2 or TRBV6-3 to TRBJ2-1; 11 nucleotides line up with TRBD2. V lost 4 bases, J lost 7 bases, and 9 bases stayed unmatched. The CDR3 runs to 16 residues. The germline V gene has CDR1 MNHEY and CDR2 SVGEGT. This CDR3 is CASSWSLAGDRNEQFF. The CDR3 DNA reads as TGTGCCAGCAGTTGGTCACTAGCGGGGGACCGAAATGAGCAGTTCTTC.

The gene calls are TRBV19 and TRBJ1-2, with 7 bases lining up with TRBD1. The CDR3 totals 16 residues. Germline CDR1 is LNHDA and CDR2 is SQIVND (reference sequence). The J segment lost 4 bases and the V segment lost 5 bases, leaving 13 bases of the junction unmatched. DNA for the CDR3: TGTGCCAGTAGTGCCTTAACCGGGACAGCGACCTATGGCTACACCTTC. It encodes CASSALTGTATYGYTF.

This clone has just one count. The rearrangement uses TRBV6-9 and TRBJ1-2, with 7 bases fitting TRBD1. The V gene end was trimmed by 4 bases and the J gene end by 1 base; junction bases not matched to a gene: 3. Germline CDR1 and CDR2: MNHGY and SVAAGI. CDR3 length: 14 amino acids. CDR3 loop: CASSSGQVNYGYTF. CDR3 DNA: TGTGCCAGCAGTTCCGGACAGGTTAACTATGGCTACACCTTC.

The V call is TRBV6-5, the J call TRBJ1-2, with TRBD1 matching 9 bases. V gave up 6 bases and J gave up 3 bases; unmatched junction bases: 2. CDR1 is MNHEY and CDR2 is SVGAGI in the germline V gene. The CDR3 totals 13 residues. The CDR3, as DNA: TGTGCCAGCAGCAGGACAGGGGACTATGGCTACACCTTC. This gives the protein CASSRTGDYGYTF.

This chain connects TRBV6-2 or TRBV6-3 to TRBJ1-2; 8 positions match TRBD1. Per germline, CDR1 MNHEY and CDR2 SVGEGT. This CDR3 comprises 15 residues. J gave up 4 bases and V 6 bases, and 10 bases lay outside the gene matches. The CDR3 DNA sequence: TGTGCCAGCAGCTCATCGGGAGACAGGGGCTATGGCTACACCTTC. Translated, it gives CASSSSGDRGYGYTF.

This chain uses TRBV6-2 or TRBV6-3 with TRBJ2-3; TRBD2 matches 7 bases. CDR1 and CDR2 from the germline V gene are MNHEY and SVGEGT. V lost 5 bases to trimming and J lost 2 bases; unmatched junction nucleotides: 4. The CDR3 spans 14 residues. CDR3 in DNA: TGTGCCAGCAGTCGAGCGGGACCCACAGATACGCAGTATTTT. Its translation: CASSRAGPTDTQYF.

The V call is TRBV11-2, the J call TRBJ2-7; 11 bases are a match to TRBD1. Germline V gene lookup returns CDR1 SGHAT and CDR2 FQNNGV. This CDR3 contains 14 residues. V was clipped by 5 bases and J by 5 bases; unmatched bases: 5. The CDR3 region has the DNA TGTGCCAGCAGCCCTAGGACAGGGGGCGACGAGCAGTACTTC. This gives the protein CASSPRTGGDEQYF.